This record concerns one T cell receptor (beta chain) sequence. The data derive from a study of blood T cell repertoires in COVID-19. CDR1 is LGHNA and CDR2 is YSLEER in the germline V gene. V lost 0 bases, J lost 2 bases, and 6 bases stayed unmatched. The CDR3 loop spans 18 amino acids. Only in-frame clones appear in the TCRdb table, and some are missing; sequencing was by immunoSEQ multiplex PCR. The sample records hundreds of thousands of clones, more than 70% being singletons. V usage is TRBV4-3 and J usage is TRBJ2-3; 12 bases are a match to TRBD2. The sequenced sample was peripheral blood. This TCR derives from a woman aged 40 to 50 who had recovered from COVID-19. CDR3 sequence reads: CASSQDLLAGGATDTQYF. For the CDR3, the DNA is TGCGCCAGCAGCCAAGATTTGCTAGCGGGGGGGGCCACAGATACGCAGTATTTT.